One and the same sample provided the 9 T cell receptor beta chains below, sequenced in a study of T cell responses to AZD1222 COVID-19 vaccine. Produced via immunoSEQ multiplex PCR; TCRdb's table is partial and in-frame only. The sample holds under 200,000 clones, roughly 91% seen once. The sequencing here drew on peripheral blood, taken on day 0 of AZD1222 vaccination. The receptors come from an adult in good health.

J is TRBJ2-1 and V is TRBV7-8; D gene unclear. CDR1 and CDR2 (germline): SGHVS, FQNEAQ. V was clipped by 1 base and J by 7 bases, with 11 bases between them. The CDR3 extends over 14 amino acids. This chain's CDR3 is CASSLGGAPNEQFF. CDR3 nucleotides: TGTGCCAGCAGCTTAGGGGGTGCTCCTAATGAGCAGTTCTTC. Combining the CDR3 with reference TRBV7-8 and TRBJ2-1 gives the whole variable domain GAGVSQSPRYKVAKRGQDVALRCDPISGHVSLFWYQQALGQGPEFLTYFQNEAQLDKSGLPSDRFFAERPEGSVSTLKIQRTQQEDSAVYLCASSLGGAPNEQFFGPGTRLTVL.

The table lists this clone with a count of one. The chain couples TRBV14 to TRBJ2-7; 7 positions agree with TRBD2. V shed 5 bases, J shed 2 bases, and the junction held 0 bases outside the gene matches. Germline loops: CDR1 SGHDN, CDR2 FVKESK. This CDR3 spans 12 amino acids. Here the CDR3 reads CASSGGAYEQYF. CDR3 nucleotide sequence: TGTGCCAGCAGCGGGGGGGCCTACGAGCAGTACTTC. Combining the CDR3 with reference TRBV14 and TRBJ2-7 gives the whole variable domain EAGVTQFPSHSVIEKGQTVTLRCDPISGHDNLYWYRRVMGKEIKFLLHFVKESKQDESGMPNNRFLAERTGGTYSTLKVQPAELEDSGVYFCASSGGAYEQYFGPGTRLTVT.

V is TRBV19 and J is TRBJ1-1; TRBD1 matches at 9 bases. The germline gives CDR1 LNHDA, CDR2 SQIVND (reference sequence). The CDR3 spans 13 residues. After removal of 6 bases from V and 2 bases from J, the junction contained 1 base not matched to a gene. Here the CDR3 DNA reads TGTGCCAGTAGGGACAGGGGCAACACTGAAGCTTTCTTT. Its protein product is CASRDRGNTEAFF.

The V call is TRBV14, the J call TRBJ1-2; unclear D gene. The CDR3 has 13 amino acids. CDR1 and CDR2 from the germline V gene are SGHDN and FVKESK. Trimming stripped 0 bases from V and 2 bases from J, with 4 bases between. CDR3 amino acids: CASSQDTNYGYTF. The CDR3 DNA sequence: TGTGCCAGCAGCCAAGACACAAACTATGGCTACACCTTC.

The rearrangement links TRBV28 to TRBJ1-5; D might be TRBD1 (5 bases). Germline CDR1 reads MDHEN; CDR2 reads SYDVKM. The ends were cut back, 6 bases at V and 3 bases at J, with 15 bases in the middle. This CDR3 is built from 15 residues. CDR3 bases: TGTGCCAGCAGAGATTCCCAGGGTTTCAATCAGCCCCAGCATTTT. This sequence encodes CASRDSQGFNQPQHF. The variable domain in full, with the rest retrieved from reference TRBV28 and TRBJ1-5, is DVKVTQSSRYLVKRTGEKVFLECVQDMDHENMFWYRQDPGLGLRLIYFSYDVKMKEKGDIPEGYSVSREKKERFSLILESASTNQTSMYLCASRDSQGFNQPQHFGDGTRLSIL.

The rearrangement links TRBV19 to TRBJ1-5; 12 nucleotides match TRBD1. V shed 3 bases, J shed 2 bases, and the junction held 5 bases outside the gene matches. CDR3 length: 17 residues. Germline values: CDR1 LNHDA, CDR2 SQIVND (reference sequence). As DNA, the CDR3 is TGTGCCAGTAGTATTCGGGACAGGGGGCGAGGCAATCAGCCCCAGCATTTT. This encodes CASSIRDRGRGNQPQHF.

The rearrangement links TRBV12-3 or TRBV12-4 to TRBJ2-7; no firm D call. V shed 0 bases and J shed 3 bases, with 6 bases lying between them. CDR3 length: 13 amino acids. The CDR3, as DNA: TGTGCCAGCAGTTTAGCTCCGGGCTACGAGCAGTACTTC. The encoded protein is CASSLAPGYEQYF.

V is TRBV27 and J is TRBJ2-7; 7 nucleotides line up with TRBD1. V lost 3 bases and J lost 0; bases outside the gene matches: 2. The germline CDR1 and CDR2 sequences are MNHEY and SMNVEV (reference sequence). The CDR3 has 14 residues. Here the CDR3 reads CASSLTGSSYEQYF. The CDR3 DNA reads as TGTGCCAGCAGTTTGACAGGGAGCTCCTACGAGCAGTACTTC.

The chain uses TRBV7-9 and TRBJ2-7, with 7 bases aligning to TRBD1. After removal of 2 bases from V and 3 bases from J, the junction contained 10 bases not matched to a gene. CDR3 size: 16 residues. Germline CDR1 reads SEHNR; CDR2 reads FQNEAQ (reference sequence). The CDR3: CASSLRMGQQIYEQYF. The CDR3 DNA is TGTGCCAGCAGCTTAAGGATGGGACAGCAAATCTACGAGCAGTACTTC.